The 6 T cell receptor beta chains given below trace back to one sample, sequenced in a study of T cells in Graves' hyperthyroidism and ophthalmopathy. RNA transcripts served as the template for amplifying TCR beta CDR3 regions. First-round RT-PCR with HTBI primers amplified the TCR CDR3 region. TCRdb itself ran the multiplex PCR reads through MiXCR, one entry per CDR3 protein. Among 500,000 to 600,000 distinct CDR3 sequences, approximately 48% were seen once, and the ten largest hold 35% to 50%. Sample: peripheral blood or thyroid tissue (not recorded which). These receptors were obtained from an adult woman with Graves' disease, either hyperthyroidism or ophthalmopathy (not recorded which).

In its sample, this clonotype was seen many times. V is TRBV29-1 and J is TRBJ1-1, with no clear D. V dropped 0 bases and J dropped 6 bases, with 8 bases sitting between them. The V gene's germline CDR1 is SQVTM and CDR2 ANQGSEA. This CDR3 is 12 amino acids long. The CDR3 sequence: CSVEEVGSEAFF. For the CDR3, the DNA is TGCAGCGTTGAAGAGGTAGGGTCTGAAGCTTTCTTT. The variable domain in full, with the rest retrieved from reference TRBV29-1 and TRBJ1-1, is SAVISQKPSRDICQRGTSLTIQCQVDSQVTMMFWYRQQPGQSLTLIATANQGSEATYESGFVIDKFPISRPNLTFSTLTVSNMSPEDSSIYLCSVEEVGSEAFFGQGTRLTVV.

This clonotype was detected only a few times. This chain uses TRBV6-1 with TRBJ1-5, with D unclear. Germline V CDR1 and CDR2: MNHNS, SASEGT. The CDR3 is made up of 13 amino acids. Deletions cut 2 bases from V and 4 bases from J, with 6 bases between. CDR3 bases: TGTGCCAGCAGTGAACGGGAAAATCAGCCCCAGCATTTT. As protein: CASSERENQPQHF.

V and J are TRBV18 and TRBJ1-2; 8 bases are shared with TRBD1. Germline CDR1 and CDR2: KGHSH and LQKENI. V was clipped by 4 bases and J by 7 bases; unmatched bases: 5. The CDR3 is made up of 13 amino acids. CDR3 residues: CASSRDRSGGYTF. For the CDR3, the DNA is TGTGCCAGCTCACGGGACAGGTCCGGTGGCTACACCTTC. The variable domain in full, with the rest retrieved from reference TRBV18 and TRBJ1-2, is NAGVMQNPRHLVRRRGQEARLRCSPMKGHSHVYWYRQLPEEGLKFMVYLQKENIIDESGMPKERFSAEFPKEGPSILRIQQVVRGDSAAYFCASSRDRSGGYTFGSGTRLTVV.

In its sample, this clonotype was seen a few times. This chain links TRBV5-4 with TRBJ2-5; 12 bases match TRBD2. With V trimmed by 0 bases and J by 6 bases, 6 bases remained unmatched. Germline lookup yields CDR1 SGHNT and CDR2 YYREEE (reference sequence). This CDR3 is 16 amino acids long. As DNA, the CDR3 is TGTGCCAGCAGCTTGGTACTAGCGGGAGGTGAAAAGACCCAGTACTTC. Translating it yields CASSLVLAGGEKTQYF. The whole variable domain, remainder taken from reference TRBV5-4 and TRBJ2-5, is ETGVTQSPTHLIKTRGQQVTLRCSSQSGHNTVSWYQQALGQGPQFIFQYYREEENGRGNFPPRFSGLQFPNYSSELNVNALELDDSALYLCASSLVLAGGEKTQYFGPGTRLLVL.

V and J are TRBV2 and TRBJ2-7; 14 bases are shared with TRBD2. Trimming took 6 bases from V and 7 from J; bases not matched to a gene: 14. The CDR3 runs 17 residues. Germline V gene lookup returns CDR1 SNHLY and CDR2 FYNNEI. CDR3 residues: CASSVDRGLAGVYEQYF. CDR3 DNA sequence: TGTGCCAGCAGCGTGGATCGGGGACTAGCGGGAGTGTATGAGCAGTACTTC.

This chain connects TRBV10-3 to TRBJ2-7; TRBD2 matches at 11 bases. The CDR3 is 15 amino acids. The germline V gene encodes CDR1 ENHRY and CDR2 SYGVKD. V shed 6 bases and J 1 base; nucleotides not matched to a gene: 5. CDR3 sequence (DNA): TGTGCCATCAGGGAGGGACTAGCGGAATCCTACGAGCAGTACTTC. Translation gives CAIREGLAESYEQYF.